This is a list of T cell receptor beta chains from one sample in a study of cytomegalovirus exposure and HLA in healthy donors. Sequencing was performed with immunoSEQ multiplex PCR; in TCRdb, only in-frame clones are kept and a portion is missing. The repertoire includes more than 95,000 clones, just under 75% of them detected once, and over 4% sits in the top ten. The sequenced material came from PBMCs. The receptors here all came from a man aged 55 to 70 in good health and CMV-seropositive. The CDR3 runs from the conserved cysteine through the conserved F or W. The D gene is left open where the match is weak. Clone size is shown for a subset of rows, as once, few, many or a class of expanded clone.

V	size	J	D	DNA	CDR3
TRBV7-2	few	TRBJ2-2	.	TGTGCCAGCAGCTTAAGGGGCGGGGGCAACACCGGGGAGCTGTTTTTT	CASSLRGGGNTGELFF
TRBV11-1	few	TRBJ1-3	TRBD1	TGTGCCAGCAGCCCCCGGGACAGGGAGGCCGGAAACACCATATATTTT	CASSPRDREAGNTIYF
TRBV18	.	TRBJ1-1	TRBD1	TGTGCCAGCTCACCGACAGGGGGCCTCGGGGCTTTCTTT	CASSPTGGLGAFF
TRBV5-4	.	TRBJ1-2	TRBD1	TGTGCCAGCAGCCTTTGGACAGGGCACTATGGCTACACCTTC	CASSLWTGHYGYTF
TRBV10-3	.	TRBJ1-2	.	TGTGCCATCATCGAACCACAGGGTCGAGGCTACACCTTC	CAIIEPQGRGYTF
TRBV5-1	.	TRBJ2-7	.	TGCGCCAGCAGCACTTTGGGGGCGAGCTCCTACGAGCAGTACTTC	CASSTLGASSYEQYF
TRBV8-2	.	TRBJ1-2	.	TGTGGCAGTGACATACGTATTCGGAACGTCGACTATGGCTACACCTTC	CGSDIRIRNVDYGYTF
TRBV28	.	TRBJ1-4	.	TGTGCCAGCAGCCACAACGGCGTCCCAGCGGGTGAAAAACTGTTTTTT	CASSHNGVPAGEKLFF
TRBV5-4	.	TRBJ1-1	.	TGTGCCAGCAGGCTCTGGGGGGGCACTGAAGCTTTCTTT	CASRLWGGTEAFF
TRBV6-5	.	TRBJ1-3	.	TGTGCCAGCAGTTACTCCCTAACTGGAAACACCATATATTTT	CASSYSLTGNTIYF
TRBV4-1	once	TRBJ2-3	TRBD1	TGCGCCAGCAGCCATATGGAACAGGGGTATACAGATACGCAGTATTTT	CASSHMEQGYTDTQYF
TRBV25-1	few	TRBJ1-1	.	TGTGCCAGCAGTGAATACAGGAACACTGAAGCTTTCTTT	CASSEYRNTEAFF
TRBV7-9	.	TRBJ1-5	.	TGTGCCAGCAGCCTCCCTAATCAGCCCCAGCATTTT	CASSLPNQPQHF
TRBV7-9	.	TRBJ2-1	TRBD1	TGTGCCAGCAGCTTACGGCAGGGGGTAGAGGAGCAGTTCTTC	CASSLRQGVEEQFF
TRBV14	.	TRBJ2-5	TRBD2	TGTGCCAGCAGGCCGTGGGGGGGAGAGACCCAGTACTTC	CASRPWGGETQYF
TRBV30	.	TRBJ2-2	TRBD2	TGTGCCTGGAGTGGCCAATTACTAGCGGGGGGGCCCGGGGAGCTGTTTTTT	CAWSGQLLAGGPGELFF
TRBV30	.	TRBJ1-1	.	TGTGCCTGGAGACGGAGCAACATGAACACTGAAGCTTTCTTT	CAWRRSNMNTEAFF
TRBV4-2	.	TRBJ1-2	TRBD1	TGTGCCAGCAGCCAAGGGACAGGCCTCCGGAGGGGCTACACCTTC	CASSQGTGLRRGYTF
TRBV5-6	.	TRBJ2-7	TRBD1	TGTGCCAGCAGCTTCGGGACAGGGAACTACGAGCAGTACTTC	CASSFGTGNYEQYF
TRBV5-1	.	TRBJ1-4	TRBD1	TGCGCCAGCAGCGCAACACCACAGGGGGCTGGCGAAAAACTGTTTTTT	CASSATPQGAGEKLFF
TRBV6-6	.	TRBJ2-5	.	TGTGCCAGCAGTTACTCGAGGGGGGGGTCCCAGTACTTC	CASSYSRGGSQYF
TRBV28	few	TRBJ1-6	TRBD1	TGTGCCAGCAGTTTAGCCAGGGCTGGGTGGCAGGGGGCTGGTAATTCACCCCTCCACTTT	CASSLARAGWQGAGNSPLHF
TRBV28	.	TRBJ1-6	.	TGTGCCAGCAGTTTGTATATACAAAATTCACCCCTCCACTTT	CASSLYIQNSPLHF